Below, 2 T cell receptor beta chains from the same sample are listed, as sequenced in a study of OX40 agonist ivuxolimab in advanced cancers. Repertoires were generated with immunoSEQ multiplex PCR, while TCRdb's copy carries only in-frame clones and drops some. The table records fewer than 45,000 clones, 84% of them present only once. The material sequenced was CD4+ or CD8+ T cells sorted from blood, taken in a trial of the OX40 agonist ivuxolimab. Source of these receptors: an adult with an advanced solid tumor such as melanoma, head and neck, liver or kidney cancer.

The chain's CDR3 is CASGDITDTQYF. The CDR3 nucleotides are TGTGCCAGCGGAGACATCACAGATACGCAGTATTTT. J is TRBJ2-3 and V is TRBV28, with D unclear. Germline CDR1 MDHEN, CDR2 SYDVKM. V lost 8 bases to trimming and J lost 2 bases, with 8 bases between them. The CDR3 has 12 residues.

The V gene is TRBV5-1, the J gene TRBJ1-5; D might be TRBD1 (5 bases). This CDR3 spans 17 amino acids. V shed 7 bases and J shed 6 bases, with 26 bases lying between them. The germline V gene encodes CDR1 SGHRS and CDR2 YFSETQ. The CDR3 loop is CASSRDVALKISQPQHF. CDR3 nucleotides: TGCGCCAGCTCTCGGGACGTTGCATTAAAAATAAGTCAGCCCCAGCATTTT.